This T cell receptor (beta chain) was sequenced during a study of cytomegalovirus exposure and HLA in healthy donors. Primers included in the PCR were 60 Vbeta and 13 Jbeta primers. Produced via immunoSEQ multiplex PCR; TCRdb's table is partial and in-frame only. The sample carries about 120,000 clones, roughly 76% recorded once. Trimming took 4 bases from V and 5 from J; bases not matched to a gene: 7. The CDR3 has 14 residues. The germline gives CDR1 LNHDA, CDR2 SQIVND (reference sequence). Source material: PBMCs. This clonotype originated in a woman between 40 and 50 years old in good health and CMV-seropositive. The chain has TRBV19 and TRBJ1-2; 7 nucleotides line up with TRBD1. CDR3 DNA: TGTGCCAGTAGTACCTCGACAGGGCCTTATGGCTACACCTTC. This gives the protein CASSTSTGPYGYTF.